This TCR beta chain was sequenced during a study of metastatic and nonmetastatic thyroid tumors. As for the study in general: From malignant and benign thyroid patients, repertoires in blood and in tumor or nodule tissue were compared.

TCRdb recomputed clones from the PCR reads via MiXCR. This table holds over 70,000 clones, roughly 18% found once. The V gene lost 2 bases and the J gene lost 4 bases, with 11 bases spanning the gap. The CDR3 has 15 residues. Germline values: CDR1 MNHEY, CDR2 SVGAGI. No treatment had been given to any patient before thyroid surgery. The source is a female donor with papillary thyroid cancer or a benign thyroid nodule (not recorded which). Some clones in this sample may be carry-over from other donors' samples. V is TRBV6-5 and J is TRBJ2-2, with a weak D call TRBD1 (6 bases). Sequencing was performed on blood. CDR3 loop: CASSYTTGTTGELFF. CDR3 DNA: TGTGCCAGCAGTTACACCACAGGGACCACCGGGGAGCTGTTTTTT.